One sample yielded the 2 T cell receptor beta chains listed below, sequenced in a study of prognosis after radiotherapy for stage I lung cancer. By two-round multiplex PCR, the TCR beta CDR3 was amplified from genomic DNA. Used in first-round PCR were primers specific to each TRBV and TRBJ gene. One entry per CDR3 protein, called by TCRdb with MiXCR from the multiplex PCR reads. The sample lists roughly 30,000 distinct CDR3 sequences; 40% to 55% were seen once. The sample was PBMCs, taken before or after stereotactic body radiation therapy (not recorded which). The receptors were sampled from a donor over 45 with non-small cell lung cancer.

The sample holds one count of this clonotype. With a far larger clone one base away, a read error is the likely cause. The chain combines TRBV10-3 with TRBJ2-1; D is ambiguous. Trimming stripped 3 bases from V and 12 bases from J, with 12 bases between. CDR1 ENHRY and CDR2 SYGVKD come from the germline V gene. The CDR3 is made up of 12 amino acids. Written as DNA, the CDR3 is TGTGCCATCAGTGATCAGTCTACCATGCAGTTCTTC. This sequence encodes CAISDQSTMQFF.

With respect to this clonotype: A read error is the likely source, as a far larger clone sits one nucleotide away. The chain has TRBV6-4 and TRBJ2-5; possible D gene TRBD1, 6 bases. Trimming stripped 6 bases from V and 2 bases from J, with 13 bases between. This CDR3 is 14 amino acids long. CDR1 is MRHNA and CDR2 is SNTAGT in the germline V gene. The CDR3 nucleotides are TGTGCCAGCAGGACCGGGACATCTCAAGAGACCCAGTACTTC. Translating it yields CASRTGTSQETQYF.